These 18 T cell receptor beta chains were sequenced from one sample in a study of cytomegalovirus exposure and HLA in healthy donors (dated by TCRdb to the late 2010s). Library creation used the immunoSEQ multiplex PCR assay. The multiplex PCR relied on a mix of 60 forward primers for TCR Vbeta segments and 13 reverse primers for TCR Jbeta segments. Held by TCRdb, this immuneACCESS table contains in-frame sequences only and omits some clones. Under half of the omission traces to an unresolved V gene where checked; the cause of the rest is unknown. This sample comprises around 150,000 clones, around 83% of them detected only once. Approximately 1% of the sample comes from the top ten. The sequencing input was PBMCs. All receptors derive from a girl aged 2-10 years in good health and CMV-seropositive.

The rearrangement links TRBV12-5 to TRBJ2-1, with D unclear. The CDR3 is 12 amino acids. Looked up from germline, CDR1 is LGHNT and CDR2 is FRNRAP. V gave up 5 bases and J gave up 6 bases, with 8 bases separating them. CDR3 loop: CASGPSVNEQFF. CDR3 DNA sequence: TGTGCTAGTGGTCCCTCGGTCAATGAGCAGTTCTTC.

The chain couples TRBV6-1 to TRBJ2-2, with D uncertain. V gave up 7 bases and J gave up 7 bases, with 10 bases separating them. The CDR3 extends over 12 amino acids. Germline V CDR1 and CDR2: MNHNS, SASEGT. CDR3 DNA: TGTGCCAGCACCGAAAACTTCGGGGAGCTGTTTTTT. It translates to CASTENFGELFF.

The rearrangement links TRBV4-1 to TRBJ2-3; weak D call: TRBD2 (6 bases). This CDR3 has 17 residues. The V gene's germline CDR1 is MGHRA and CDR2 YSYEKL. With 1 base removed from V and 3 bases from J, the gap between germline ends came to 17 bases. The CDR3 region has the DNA TGCGCCAGCAGCCAAGGTGTAAGCGGGCTTCTTACAGATACGCAGTATTTT. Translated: CASSQGVSGLLTDTQYF.

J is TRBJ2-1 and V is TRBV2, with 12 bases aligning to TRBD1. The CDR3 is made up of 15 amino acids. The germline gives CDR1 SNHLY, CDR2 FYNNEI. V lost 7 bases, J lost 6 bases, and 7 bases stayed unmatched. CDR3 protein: CASNQGQGAFNEQFF. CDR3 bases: TGTGCCAGCAACCAGGGACAGGGGGCGTTCAATGAGCAGTTCTTC.

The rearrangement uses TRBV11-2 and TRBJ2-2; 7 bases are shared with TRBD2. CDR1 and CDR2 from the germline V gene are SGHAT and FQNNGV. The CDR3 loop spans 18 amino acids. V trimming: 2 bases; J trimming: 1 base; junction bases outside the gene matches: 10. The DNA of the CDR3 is TGTGCCAGCAGCTTATTTTCCTGGCTAGCGGAGAACACCGGGGAGCTGTTTTTT. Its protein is CASSLFSWLAENTGELFF. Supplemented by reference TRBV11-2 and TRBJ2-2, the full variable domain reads EAGVAQSPRYKIIEKRQSVAFWCNPISGHATLYWYQQILGQGPKLLIQFQNNGVVDDSQLPKDRFSAERLKGVDSTLKIQPAKLEDSAVYLCASSLFSWLAENTGELFFGEGSRLTVL.

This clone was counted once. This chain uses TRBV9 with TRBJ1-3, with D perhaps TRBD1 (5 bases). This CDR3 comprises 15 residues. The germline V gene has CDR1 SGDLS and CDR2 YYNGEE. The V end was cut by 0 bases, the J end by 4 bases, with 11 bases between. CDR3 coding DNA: TGTGCCAGCAGCGTAGACGGGGGATCGGGAAACACCATATATTTT. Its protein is CASSVDGGSGNTIYF.

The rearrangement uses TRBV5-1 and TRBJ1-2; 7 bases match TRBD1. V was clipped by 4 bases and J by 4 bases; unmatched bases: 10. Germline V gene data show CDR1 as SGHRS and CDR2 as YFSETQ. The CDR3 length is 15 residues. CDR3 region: CASSGGTEAFYGYTF. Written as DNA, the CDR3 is TGCGCCAGCAGCGGGGGGACAGAGGCCTTCTATGGCTACACCTTC.

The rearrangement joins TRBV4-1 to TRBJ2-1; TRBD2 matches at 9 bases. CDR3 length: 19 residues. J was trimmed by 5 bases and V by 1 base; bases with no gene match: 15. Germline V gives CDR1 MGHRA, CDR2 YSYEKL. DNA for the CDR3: TGCGCCAGCAGCCAAGTTTTTTCCCCGACTAGCGGATTAAACAATGAGCAGTTCTTC. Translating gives CASSQVFSPTSGLNNEQFF.

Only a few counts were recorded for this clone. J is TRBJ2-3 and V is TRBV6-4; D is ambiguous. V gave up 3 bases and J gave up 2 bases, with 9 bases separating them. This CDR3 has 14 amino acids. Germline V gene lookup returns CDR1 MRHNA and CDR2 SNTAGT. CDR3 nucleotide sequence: TGTGCCAGCAGTGATTTTCGAGACACAGATACGCAGTATTTT. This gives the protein CASSDFRDTDTQYF.

The CDR3 sequence is CAISNSKNIQYF. The DNA of the CDR3 is TGTGCCATCAGCAATTCAAAAAACATTCAGTACTTC. The chain links TRBV10-3 to TRBJ2-4; D gene uncertain. The CDR3 has 12 amino acids. The germline gives CDR1 ENHRY, CDR2 SYGVKD. V was shortened by 6 bases and J by 4 bases, with 7 bases between the two germline ends.

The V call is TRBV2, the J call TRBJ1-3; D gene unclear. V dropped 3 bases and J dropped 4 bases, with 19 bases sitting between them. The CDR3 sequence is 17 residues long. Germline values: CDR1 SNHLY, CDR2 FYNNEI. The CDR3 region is CASSEINCFRCGNTIYF. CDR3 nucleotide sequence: TGTGCCAGCAGTGAGATTAATTGTTTCAGGTGCGGAAACACCATATATTTT.

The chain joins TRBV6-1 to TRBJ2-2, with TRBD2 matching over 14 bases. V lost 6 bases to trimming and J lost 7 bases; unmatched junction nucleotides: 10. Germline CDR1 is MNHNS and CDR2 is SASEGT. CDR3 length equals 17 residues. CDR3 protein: CASSEPGLAGVGGELFF. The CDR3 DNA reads TGTGCCAGCAGCGAACCGGGACTAGCGGGAGTAGGCGGGGAGCTGTTTTTT.

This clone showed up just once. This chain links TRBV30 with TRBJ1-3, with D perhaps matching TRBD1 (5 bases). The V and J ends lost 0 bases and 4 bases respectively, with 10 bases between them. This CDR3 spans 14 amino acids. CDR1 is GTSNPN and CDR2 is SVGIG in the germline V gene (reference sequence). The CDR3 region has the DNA TGTGCCTGGAGTGTAGCTGGGGGGGGAAACACCATATATTTT. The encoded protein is CAWSVAGGGNTIYF. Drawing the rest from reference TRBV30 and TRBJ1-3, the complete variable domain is SQTIHQWPATLVQPVGSPLSLECTVEGTSNPNLYWYRQAAGRGLQLLFYSVGIGQISSEVPQNLSASRPQDRQFILSSKKLLLSDSGFYLCAWSVAGGGNTIYFGEGSWLTVV.

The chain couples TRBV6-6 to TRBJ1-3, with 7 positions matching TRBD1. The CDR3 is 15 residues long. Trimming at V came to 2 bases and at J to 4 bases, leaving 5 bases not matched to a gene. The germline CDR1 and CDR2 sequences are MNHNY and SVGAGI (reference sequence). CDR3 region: CASSYNRGTGNTIYF. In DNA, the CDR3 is TGTGCCAGCAGTTACAACAGGGGCACCGGAAACACCATATATTTT.

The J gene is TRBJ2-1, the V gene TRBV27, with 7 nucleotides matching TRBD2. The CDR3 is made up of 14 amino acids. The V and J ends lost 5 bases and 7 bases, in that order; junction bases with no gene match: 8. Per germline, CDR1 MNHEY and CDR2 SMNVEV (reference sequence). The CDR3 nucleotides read TGTGCCAGCAGTGATATACTAGCGATGAATGAGCAGTTCTTC. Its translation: CASSDILAMNEQFF.

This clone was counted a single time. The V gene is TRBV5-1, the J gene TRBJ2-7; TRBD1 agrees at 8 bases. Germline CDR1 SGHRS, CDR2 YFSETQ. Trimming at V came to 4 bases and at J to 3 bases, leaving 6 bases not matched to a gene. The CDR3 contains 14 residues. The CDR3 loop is CASSPGGAGYEQYF. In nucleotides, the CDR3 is TGCGCCAGCAGCCCAGGGGGCGCGGGCTACGAGCAGTACTTC.

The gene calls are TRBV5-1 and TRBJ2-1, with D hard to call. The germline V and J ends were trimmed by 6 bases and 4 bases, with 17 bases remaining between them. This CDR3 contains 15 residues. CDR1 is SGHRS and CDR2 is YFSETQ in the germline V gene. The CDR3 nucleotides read TGCGCCAGCACTGAAGGCGGAAACCAATACAATGAGCAGTTCTTC. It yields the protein CASTEGGNQYNEQFF.

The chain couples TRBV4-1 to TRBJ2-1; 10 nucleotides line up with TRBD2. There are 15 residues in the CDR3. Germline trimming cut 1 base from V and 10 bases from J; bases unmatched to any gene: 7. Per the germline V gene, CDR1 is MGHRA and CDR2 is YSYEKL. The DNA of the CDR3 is TGCGCCAGCAGCCAAGTCCAGCGGGGGGGCCGGGAGCAGTTCTTC. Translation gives CASSQVQRGGREQFF.